This T cell receptor (beta chain) was observed in a study of blood T cells in healthy people across ages. Study-level background: About one barcoded beta molecule per two T cells was the capture yield of template switching.

This clonotype was detected once. Germline-derived CDR1 and CDR2 are MDHEN and SYDVKM. This CDR3 comprises 15 residues. The authors ran a second PCR of 7 to 11 cycles using a sample-barcoded 5' primer and a J-beta primer mix. All samples gave at least 2.5 million CDR3-containing paired-end reads. TCRdb fed the 5' RACE reads into MiXCR, producing one record per CDR3 protein. The sample consists of about 970,000 distinct CDR3 sequences, roughly 51% of them appearing once. Per-sample PBMC isolation yielded at least 6.5 million cells. Total RNA, at least 5 micrograms per sample, was extracted from PBMCs. The sequence came from a woman aged 60 to 75 in good health. Sequencing was done on a sample of blood. This chain uses TRBV28 with TRBJ2-7; TRBD1 matches 7 bases. The DNA end favors TRBJ2-1, so the J call may be wrong. CDR3 coding DNA: TGTGCCAGCAGTGCGCCACAGGGGCGTTACAATGAGCAGTTCTTC. Amino acid sequence: CASSAPQGRYNEQFF.